Below are 2 T cell receptor beta chains sequenced from a single sample in a study of control samples from healthy donors and cancer patients. Here immunoSEQ multiplex PCR was the method, and the copy in TCRdb shows in-frame clones only, minus some. In the table there are 90,000 or so clones, around 90% of which are singletons. The sample was PBMCs. These receptor sequences come from a woman aged 45 to 65 with colorectal cancer.

J is TRBJ1-4 and V is TRBV7-2, with 8 nucleotides matching TRBD1. The CDR3 consists of 14 residues. The V segment lost 5 bases and the J segment 8 bases; nucleotides outside the gene matches: 7. Germline lookup yields CDR1 SGHTA and CDR2 FQGNSA. The CDR3 nucleotides are TGTGCCAGCAGCCAGGACAGGGTAGGGGAAAAACTGTTTTTT. Amino acids: CASSQDRVGEKLFF.

V and J are TRBV24-1 and TRBJ1-3; D gene ambiguous. Trimming shortened V by 3 bases and J by 2 bases, and 7 bases separated the two germline ends. Germline loops: CDR1 KGHDR, CDR2 SFDVKD. This CDR3 is 14 amino acids long. The CDR3 loop is CATSDGEPGNTIYF. In nucleotides, the CDR3 is TGTGCCACCAGTGATGGGGAGCCTGGAAACACCATATATTTT.